These 10 T cell receptor beta chains share one sample of origin, sequenced in a study of PD-1 blockade in mismatch repair-deficient tumors. Using immunoSEQ multiplex PCR, the repertoire was profiled, and TCRdb retains in-frame clones only, with some absent. Of 40,000 to 60,000 clones listed, approximately 80% are singletons. The starting material was peripheral blood, obtained 4 weeks after starting pembrolizumab. The receptors come from an adult with mismatch repair-deficient cancer.

The table lists this clone with a few counts. The V and J genes are TRBV19 and TRBJ1-4; a weak D match, TRBD1 (5 bases). CDR3 size: 17 residues. Germline V gives CDR1 LNHDA, CDR2 SQIVND (reference sequence). Trimming removed 6 bases from V and 0 bases from J, with 17 bases in between. The CDR3 region has the DNA TGTGCCAGTAGCAGCCCGGGGGAGGGCTCAACTAATGAAAAACTGTTTTTT. It yields the protein CASSSPGEGSTNEKLFF.

This rearrangement joins TRBV7-2 to TRBJ2-7, with D perhaps TRBD2 (6 bases). Germline V gives CDR1 SGHTA, CDR2 FQGNSA. The V end lost 4 bases, the J end lost 0 bases, and 19 bases lay between the germline ends. CDR3 length: 17 amino acids. CDR3 amino acids: CASSSRPRDSSSYEQYF. In nucleotides, the CDR3 is TGTGCCAGCAGCTCCCGCCCCAGGGACTCGTCCTCCTACGAGCAGTACTTC. Full variable domain (rest looked up from reference TRBV7-2 and TRBJ2-7): GAGVSQSPSNKVTEKGKDVELRCDPISGHTALYWYRQSLGQGLEFLIYFQGNSAPDKSGLPSDRFSAERTGGSVSTLTIQRTQQEDSAVYLCASSSRPRDSSSYEQYFGPGTRLTVT.

This chain connects TRBV7-3 to TRBJ2-1, with 8 bases lining up with TRBD2. This CDR3 spans 15 amino acids. CDR1 is SGHTA, CDR2 FQGTGA, per germline. Losses at the gene ends were 5 bases for V and 8 bases for J; bases not matched to a gene: 11. Here the CDR3 reads CASSPQAGVVDEQFF. For the CDR3, the DNA is TGTGCCAGCAGCCCCCAAGCGGGAGTGGTGGATGAGCAGTTCTTC.

CDR3 region: CSSRGSANPNEQFF. The CDR3 bases are TGCAGCTCCCGGGGGTCAGCGAATCCCAATGAGCAGTTCTTC. The gene calls are TRBV29-1 and TRBJ2-1; a possible D gene is TRBD2 (6 bases). From germline, CDR1 is SQVTM and CDR2 ANQGSEA. This CDR3 is built from 14 residues. V was cut by 8 bases and J by 6 bases, with 20 bases left in between.

This clone was seen more than once but under ten times. The CDR3, as DNA: TGTGCCAGCAGGGCAGACGGGACCGCGAACACCGGGGAGCTGTTTTTT. Translated, it gives CASRADGTANTGELFF. This chain links TRBV11-1 with TRBJ2-2; D possibly uses TRBD1 or TRBD2 (5 bases each). Germline-derived CDR1 and CDR2 are SGHAT and FQDESV (reference sequence). CDR3 length: 16 amino acids. Deletions cut 6 bases from V and 0 bases from J, with 14 bases between.

The V gene is TRBV27, the J gene TRBJ2-5; D gene unclear. Matching the DNA end better, TRBJ2-7 makes the J call doubtful. The CDR3 contains 13 residues. Per germline, CDR1 MNHEY and CDR2 SMNVEV (reference sequence). In DNA form, the CDR3 reads TGTGCCAGCAGGGGGTCTCAGTCCTACGAGCAGTACTTC. As protein: CASRGSQSYEQYF.

CDR3 region: CASSLDSGANVLTF. The CDR3 region has the DNA TGTGCCAGCAGCTTAGACTCTGGGGCCAACGTCCTGACTTTC. The V call is TRBV7-2, the J call TRBJ2-6; D is unclear. Germline loops: CDR1 SGHTA, CDR2 FQGNSA. This CDR3 has 14 residues. Trimming stripped 1 base from V and 0 bases from J, with 1 base between.

V is TRBV7-9 and J is TRBJ1-2; 7 positions agree with TRBD1. Germline V lookup: CDR1 SEHNR, CDR2 FQNEAQ (reference sequence). J lost 6 bases, V lost 5 bases, and 3 bases had no gene match. The CDR3 contains 12 residues. The CDR3: CASSEGADGYTF. DNA for the CDR3: TGTGCCAGCAGCGAGGGGGCAGATGGCTACACCTTC. The full variable domain, rest sourced from reference TRBV7-9 and TRBJ1-2, is DTGVSQNPRHKITKRGQNVTFRCDPISEHNRLYWYRQTLGQGPEFLTYFQNEAQLEKSRLLSDRFSAERPKGSFSTLEIQRTEQGDSAMYLCASSEGADGYTFGSGTRLTVV.

The chain joins TRBV9 to TRBJ2-7, with 9 bases aligning to TRBD1. This CDR3 has 16 residues. V was pared by 4 bases and J by 0 bases, with 8 bases of the junction left unmatched. Germline V gene sequence: CDR1 SGDLS, CDR2 YYNGEE. CDR3 residues: CASSTRDRDPSYEQYF. CDR3 nucleotides: TGTGCCAGCAGCACCAGGGACAGGGACCCCTCCTACGAGCAGTACTTC.

The chain has TRBV5-1 and TRBJ2-2; D gene unclear. Trimming removed 0 bases at V and 0 bases at J, with 3 bases between. The CDR3 is made up of 14 amino acids. The germline V gene has CDR1 SGHRS and CDR2 YFSETQ. CDR3 amino acids: CASSLGSNTGELFF. CDR3 nucleotide sequence: TGCGCCAGCAGCTTGGGGTCGAACACCGGGGAGCTGTTTTTT.